The entry below describes one TCR beta chain. Its antigen is unidentified. In germline, CDR1 is KGHSH, CDR2 LQKENI. The V and J ends lost 8 bases and 2 bases respectively, with 19 bases between them. The CDR3 totals 16 residues. The PCR used 60 Vbeta and 13 Jbeta primers. Produced via immunoSEQ multiplex PCR; TCRdb's table is partial and in-frame only. The data contain approximately 150,000 clones, more than 70% of them singletons. These data come from a study of cytomegalovirus exposure and HLA in healthy donors. Findings and limits, study-wide: A later analysis found most CMV-associated TCR beta chains apparently HLA-restricted. Highly shared sequence variants in one cluster were likely a sequencing artifact.

The clonotype originates from a woman in her thirties or forties in good health and CMV-seronegative. Sequencing was done on a sample of PBMCs. The chain employs TRBV18 and TRBJ1-3, with D possibly matching TRBD1 (5 bases). CDR3: CASVSGSGATGNTIYF. DNA of the CDR3: TGTGCCAGCGTCTCAGGGAGCGGGGCGACTGGAAACACCATATATTTT.